The 8 T cell receptor beta chains below all came from one sample that was sequenced in a study of T cell responses to AZD1222 COVID-19 vaccine (dated by TCRdb to about 2021). This specimen's time point label, interpreted: about 28 days (+/-7) after the second vaccine dose. Libraries were made using the immunoSEQ multiplex PCR assay. TCRdb provides this immuneACCESS table in a form limited to in-frame rearrangements. Some clones are lacking; in checked studies, under half of them reflect an unresolved V gene, and why the rest are absent is not known. Counted in this sample were under 85,000 clones; approximately 90% of them appeared once. 3% to 3.5% of the sample lies in the top ten. This specimen consisted of peripheral blood, obtained 28 days after the second AZD1222 dose. The receptors shown here come from an adult who received the AZD1222 COVID-19 vaccine.

This chain links TRBV14 with TRBJ1-1; no reliable D call. The germline V and J ends were trimmed by 2 bases and 3 bases, with 10 bases remaining between them. CDR1 is SGHDN, CDR2 FVKESK, per germline. The length of the CDR3 is 14 residues. CDR3 in DNA: TGTGCCAGCAGCCAAAGCGGGGTGGACACTGAAGCTTTCTTT. Its translation is CASSQSGVDTEAFF.

The chain uses TRBV28 and TRBJ1-5; D possibly corresponds to TRBD1 (6 bases). This CDR3 has 15 residues. Trimming removed 7 bases from V and 5 bases from J, with 18 bases in between. Germline V CDR1 and CDR2: MDHEN, SYDVKM. DNA for the CDR3: TGTGCCAGCACCTCGCGGGGCGGGGGCCATCAGCCCCAGCATTTT. Its translation is CASTSRGGGHQPQHF.

The chain links TRBV5-1 to TRBJ1-4; D ambiguous. Germline CDR1 and CDR2: SGHRS and YFSETQ. This CDR3 spans 13 amino acids. V shed 4 bases and J shed 8 bases, with 12 bases lying between them. CDR3 region: CASSPSDSEKLFF. CDR3 sequence (DNA): TGCGCCAGCAGCCCGTCCGACTCAGAAAAACTGTTTTTT.

This chain uses TRBV9 with TRBJ2-5; 10 bases match TRBD2. Per germline, CDR1 SGDLS and CDR2 YYNGEE. Trimming cost V 3 bases and J 4 bases; bases outside gene matches: 9. The CDR3 contains 16 residues. CDR3 in DNA: TGTGCCAGCAGCGCCGGAGCTAGCGGGGGTCCAGAGACCCAGTACTTC. Amino acids: CASSAGASGGPETQYF.

The V call is TRBV6-1, the J call TRBJ2-3; D call uncertain. CDR1 and CDR2 (germline): MNHNS, SASEGT. V shed 2 bases and J shed 0 bases, with 3 bases lying between them. The CDR3 runs 13 residues. As DNA, the CDR3 is TGTGCCAGCAGTGAACAGAGCACAGATACGCAGTATTTT. Protein sequence: CASSEQSTDTQYF.

The V call is TRBV21-1, the J call TRBJ2-5; the table names TRBD2, a call not compared with the DNA. TRBV21-1 is annotated as a pseudogene. The CDR3 is 15 residues long. The CDR3 DNA sequence: TGTGCCAGCACCCTCGGTCGGTCGAGCCAAGAGACCCAGTACTTC. Protein: CASTLGRSSQETQYF.

V usage is TRBV18 and J usage is TRBJ1-2, with 10 bases aligning to TRBD1. The CDR3 runs to 14 residues. J lost 3 bases, V lost 5 bases, and 3 bases had no gene match. Germline CDR1 reads KGHSH; CDR2 reads LQKENI. The CDR3 region is CASSTDRGYYGYTF. As DNA, the CDR3 is TGTGCCAGCTCAACGGACAGGGGGTACTATGGCTACACCTTC.

The chain is built from TRBV5-5 and TRBJ1-5; 7 bases line up with TRBD1. Trimming at V came to 0 bases and at J to 7 bases, leaving 7 bases not matched to a gene. CDR1 and CDR2 (germline): SGHKS, YYEKEE (reference sequence). The CDR3 length is 15 residues. CDR3 nucleotide sequence: TGTGCCAGCAGCTTGGTCCGTCAGGGGGGGCAGCCCCAGCATTTT. It is translated as CASSLVRQGGQPQHF.